The rows below give T cell receptor beta chains drawn from one sample of a study of identical twins. Via MiXCR, TCRdb re-called the 5' RACE reads, giving one row per CDR3 protein. The table includes some 600,000 distinct CDR3 sequences, about 7.1% detected once. This sample was shared with a second study, whose subject was yellow fever vaccine responses in identical twins.

Sequencing input: PBMCs. The origin of the receptors is a woman under 30 in good health. The CDR3 runs from the conserved cysteine through the conserved F or W.

V gene,J gene,CDR3 protein
TRBV29-1,TRBJ2-3,CSVGQLSTDTQYF
TRBV10-3,TRBJ2-7,CAIGDRSSYEQYF
TRBV29-1,TRBJ2-3,CSVGSTRGTDTQYF
TRBV29-1,TRBJ2-1,CSVEERAGVVKFF
TRBV6-1,TRBJ2-1,CASSNRGVVNEQFF
TRBV19,TRBJ1-5,CATKDRVGDNPQHF
TRBV12-3/TRBV12-4,TRBJ2-2,CASSLTPNTGELFF
TRBV5-1,TRBJ2-7,CASSLALVGYEQYF
TRBV10-3,TRBJ2-5,CAISGDRVQETQYF
TRBV28,TRBJ1-1,CASSPYETEAFF
TRBV7-9,TRBJ1-1,CASSLSGGQNTEAFF
TRBV18,TRBJ2-2,CASSPRSILNTGELFF
TRBV24-1,TRBJ2-7,CATSGTGVEQYF
TRBV7-2,TRBJ1-5,CASSSKYQPQHF
TRBV27,TRBJ2-5,CATNSQETQYF
TRBV6-5,TRBJ2-7,CASSSIQGTYEQYF
TRBV25-1,TRBJ1-1,CASSLTISGNTEAFF
TRBV25-1,TRBJ2-1,CASSARGGAYNEQFF
TRBV27,TRBJ1-6,CASSFQGASNSPLHF
TRBV20-1,TRBJ2-5,CSARLSDLLETQYF
TRBV9,TRBJ2-7,CASSVGRFGEQYF
TRBV5-5,TRBJ2-1,CASSLRRRERIYNEQFF
TRBV2,TRBJ1-5,CASRRDRVQPQHF
TRBV5-1,TRBJ1-5,CASSLGTGGVNQPQHF
TRBV6-1,TRBJ2-7,CASTQDRGPYEQYF
TRBV20-1,TRBJ2-2,CSASRGSGELFF
TRBV12-3/TRBV12-4,TRBJ2-3,CASRQQITDTQYF
TRBV20-1,TRBJ1-5,CSAIRTGGNQPQHF
TRBV12-3/TRBV12-4,TRBJ2-7,CASSLVGVGSRPYEQYF
TRBV24-1,TRBJ2-1,CATSDEASGSGEQFF
TRBV14,TRBJ1-2,CASSQEPVYHSYGYTF
TRBV3-1,TRBJ2-2,CASSPQWGNTGELFF
TRBV12-3/TRBV12-4,TRBJ1-5,CASSRGVGTNQPQHF
TRBV7-2,TRBJ2-3,CASSFGVPRTDTQYF
TRBV2,TRBJ2-1,CASSESHKHNNEQFF
TRBV20-1,TRBJ1-1,CSAPGQWNTEAFF
TRBV5-1,TRBJ1-1,CASSLYVGGTEAFF
TRBV27,TRBJ2-5,CATTDSFQETQYF
TRBV20-1,TRBJ1-1,CSVGTETEAFF
TRBV27,TRBJ2-7,CASSMGASINEQYF
TRBV20-1,TRBJ2-5,CSARDGGETQYF
TRBV3-1,TRBJ2-4,CASSPRASTRNIQYF
TRBV27,TRBJ2-3,CASSLSGTTYDTQYF
TRBV29-1,TRBJ2-5,CSGDRGGETQYF
TRBV12-3/TRBV12-4,TRBJ1-2,CASSPGQPTNYGYTF
TRBV15,TRBJ1-3,CATSRLGSGNTIYF
TRBV7-7,TRBJ2-1,CASSRLAGVNNEQFF
TRBV4-1,TRBJ1-5,CASSQGSGGFNQPQHF
TRBV18,TRBJ2-4,CASSLGLAGENIQYF
TRBV20-1,TRBJ2-5,CSASYLGQGVETQYF
TRBV7-8,TRBJ2-1,CASSRFSGTSPNEQFF
TRBV20-1,TRBJ1-1,CSAQDYTEAFF
TRBV5-1,TRBJ2-1,CASSAQGTSGTPNEQFF
TRBV15,TRBJ2-1,CATSSAPGGTNNEQFF
TRBV24-1,TRBJ2-1,CATSEGGLSGVYNEQFF
TRBV24-1,TRBJ2-1,CATSDERGGPYNEQFF
TRBV12-3/TRBV12-4,TRBJ2-5,CASSRGAPSETQYF